These 26 T cell receptor beta chains originate from one sample sequenced in a study of T cell responses to AZD1222 COVID-19 vaccine. The method was immunoSEQ multiplex PCR; TCRdb's version includes in-frame clones alone and lacks a portion of them. The top ten clones hold 2.8% of a sample with 120,000 to 150,000 clones, 75% to 95% of them seen once. Sample: peripheral blood, taken on day 0 of MenACWY control vaccination. These receptors were collected from an adult in good health.

The J gene is TRBJ1-6, the V gene TRBV6-6; 9 bases match TRBD1. The V segment lost 6 bases and the J segment 7 bases; nucleotides outside the gene matches: 7. The germline V gene has CDR1 MNHNY and CDR2 SVGAGI (reference sequence). The CDR3 is 15 amino acids. The CDR3 here is CASSDRGAGNSPLHF. CDR3 sequence (DNA): TGTGCCAGCAGCGACAGGGGGGCTGGAAATTCACCCCTCCACTTT.

This clone was observed once. The chain employs TRBV10-3 and TRBJ2-5; no clear D gene. CDR1 and CDR2 (germline): ENHRY, SYGVKD. This CDR3 comprises 12 residues. V lost 3 bases and J 0 bases, leaving 2 bases between the germline ends. This CDR3 is CAISEDQETQYF. CDR3 DNA sequence: TGTGCCATCAGTGAAGACCAAGAGACCCAGTACTTC.

This rearrangement joins TRBV12-3 or TRBV12-4 to TRBJ2-7; either TRBD1 or TRBD2 may fit D (5 bases each). This CDR3 contains 13 residues. The germline V and J ends were trimmed by 6 bases and 6 bases, with 15 bases remaining between them. In DNA, the CDR3 is TGTGCCAGCAGGTTTACATGGGGACGCGAGCAGTACTTC. Translated: CASRFTWGREQYF.

V is TRBV28 and J is TRBJ1-4; D is ambiguous. Looked up from germline, CDR1 is MDHEN and CDR2 is SYDVKM. Deletions cut 4 bases from V and 2 bases from J, with 8 bases between. CDR3 size: 14 residues. CDR3 DNA sequence: TGTGCCAGCAGTTCGGGCAGCACTAATGAAAAACTGTTTTTT. This translates into CASSSGSTNEKLFF.

The genes are TRBV24-1 and TRBJ1-5; possibly TRBD1 for D (5 bases). The germline gives CDR1 KGHDR, CDR2 SFDVKD. CDR3 length: 13 residues. V shed 0 bases and J shed 6 bases, with 5 bases lying between them. The CDR3 loop reads CATSDLGGQPQHF. CDR3 nucleotide sequence: TGTGCCACCAGTGATTTGGGGGGTCAGCCCCAGCATTTT.

The gene calls are TRBV11-2 and TRBJ2-4, with 9 bases lining up with TRBD1. Per germline, CDR1 SGHAT and CDR2 FQNNGV. CDR3 length: 18 amino acids. The junction had 11 bases not matched to a gene; V was cut back by 5 bases and J by 0 bases. CDR3: CASSPPGTGLLAKNIQYF. CDR3 nucleotides: TGTGCCAGCAGCCCACCCGGGACAGGGCTGCTAGCCAAAAACATTCAGTACTTC.

The chain combines TRBV15 with TRBJ1-2, with a tentative D call TRBD1 (5 bases). V was clipped by 5 bases and J by 2 bases, with 15 bases between them. The CDR3 is 15 amino acids. CDR1 is LNHNV, CDR2 YYDKDF, per germline (reference sequence). CDR3 nucleotide sequence: TGTGCCACCAGCCAACGGGGGGGACGGAACTATGGCTACACCTTC. The encoded protein is CATSQRGGRNYGYTF.

The CDR3 coding sequence is TGTGCCACCAGCAGAAGACCCGGGACTTACAATGAGCAGTTCTTC. This gives the protein CATSRRPGTYNEQFF. The chain has TRBV15 and TRBJ2-1, with D possibly matching TRBD2 (6 bases). This CDR3 is built from 15 residues. V was shortened by 2 bases and J by 4 bases, with 12 bases between the two germline ends. Germline V gives CDR1 LNHNV, CDR2 YYDKDF (reference sequence).

For the CDR3, the DNA is TGTGCCAGTAGCATACCCGGAGATGGCTACACCTTC. It codes for CASSIPGDGYTF. V usage is TRBV19 and J usage is TRBJ1-2, with D uncertain. This CDR3 has 12 residues. The V end was cut by 6 bases, the J end by 6 bases, with 11 bases between. Germline V gene sequence: CDR1 LNHDA, CDR2 SQIVND (reference sequence).

The chain joins TRBV7-9 to TRBJ2-2; D remains ambiguous. The germline CDR1 and CDR2 sequences are SEHNR and FQNEAQ (reference sequence). The CDR3 is 20 residues long. V lost 5 bases, J lost 1 base, and 26 bases lay in between. Here the CDR3 DNA reads TGTGCCAGCAGCACCAGTTCGTTAGCCCAGAATAGATGGAACACCGGGGAGCTGTTTTTT. It translates to CASSTSSLAQNRWNTGELFF.

The chain employs TRBV28 and TRBJ2-2, with D unclear. The V end lost 1 base, the J end lost 4 bases, and 7 bases lay between the germline ends. CDR1 is MDHEN and CDR2 is SYDVKM in the germline V gene. CDR3 length: 14 amino acids. The CDR3 loop is CASSLYVGTGELFF. The CDR3 bases are TGTGCCAGCAGTTTATATGTCGGCACCGGGGAGCTGTTTTTT.

CDR3 DNA: TGTGCCAGCAGCTTAGGGGGCAGACTAGATACGCAGTATTTT. It translates to CASSLGGRLDTQYF. The rearrangement joins TRBV11-3 to TRBJ2-3, with D tentatively TRBD1 (5 bases). This CDR3 comprises 14 residues. The V and J ends lost 1 base and 5 bases respectively, with 10 bases between them. Germline lookup yields CDR1 SGHNT and CDR2 YENEEA.

The V gene is TRBV16, the J gene TRBJ2-7; TRBD2 might be the D (5 bases). There are 13 residues in the CDR3. The germline V and J ends were trimmed by 2 bases and 3 bases, with 8 bases remaining between them. Germline V CDR1 and CDR2: KGHSY, FQNENV. For the CDR3, the DNA is TGTGCCAGCAGCCAACCAACTAGCTACGAGCAGTACTTC. This encodes CASSQPTSYEQYF.

This chain joins TRBV12-3 or TRBV12-4 and TRBJ1-5; D is ambiguous. There are 13 residues in the CDR3. The V end lost 3 bases, the J end lost 5 bases, and 8 bases lay between the germline ends. The CDR3 here is CASSFSRDQPQHF. For the CDR3, the DNA is TGTGCCAGCAGTTTTAGCCGCGATCAGCCCCAGCATTTT.

The chain recombines TRBV5-1 with TRBJ2-5; D is ambiguous. Germline CDR1 and CDR2: SGHRS and YFSETQ. The CDR3 totals 12 residues. Trimming removed 2 bases from V and 5 bases from J, with 7 bases in between. CDR3 sequence: CASSFTSETQYF. DNA of the CDR3: TGCGCCAGCAGCTTCACCTCGGAGACCCAGTACTTC.

V gene TRBV10-1 combines with J gene TRBJ2-1, with 11 nucleotides matching TRBD2. Trimming cost V 2 bases and J 12 bases; bases outside gene matches: 6. Germline values: CDR1 WNHNN, CDR2 SYGVQD (reference sequence). CDR3 length: 14 amino acids. The CDR3 DNA reads TGCGCCAGCAGTGAGGGGACTAGCGGAGGGGGGCAGTTCTTC. This sequence encodes CASSEGTSGGGQFF.

The CDR3 here is CASSETSQPQHF. In DNA form, the CDR3 reads TGTGCCAGCAGTGAAACAAGCCAGCCCCAGCATTTT. The gene calls are TRBV2 and TRBJ1-5; D gene unclear. The germline CDR1 and CDR2 sequences are SNHLY and FYNNEI. The germline V and J ends were trimmed by 2 bases and 7 bases, with 6 bases remaining between them. There are 12 residues in the CDR3.

CDR3 loop: CASSYSVGGHNQPQHF. The CDR3, as DNA: TGTGCCAGCAGTTACTCCGTCGGGGGTCATAATCAGCCCCAGCATTTT. The chain recombines TRBV6-5 with TRBJ1-5; possibly TRBD1 for D (5 bases). The CDR3 covers 16 residues. V was trimmed by 0 bases and J by 4 bases, leaving 13 bases between them. The germline gives CDR1 MNHEY, CDR2 SVGAGI.

This clone was seen only once. The chain combines TRBV6-5 with TRBJ1-2; weak D call: TRBD1 (5 bases). V was pared by 4 bases and J by 4 bases, with 13 bases between. CDR3 length: 14 residues. Germline-derived CDR1 and CDR2 are MNHEY and SVGAGI. This CDR3 reads CASSFDRLLYGYTF. CDR3 DNA: TGTGCCAGCAGTTTCGACAGACTTCTCTATGGCTACACCTTC.

This chain connects TRBV27 to TRBJ2-7, with D perhaps TRBD1 or TRBD2 (5 bases each). V dropped 2 bases and J dropped 0 bases, with 17 bases sitting between them. The CDR3 is 17 amino acids. CDR1 and CDR2 from the germline V gene are MNHEY and SMNVEV (reference sequence). The CDR3 nucleotides read TGTGCCAGCAGTTTAACCATCCCGGGACGGAGCTCCTACGAGCAGTACTTC. It encodes CASSLTIPGRSSYEQYF.

V and J are TRBV19 and TRBJ1-5; weak D call: TRBD1 (5 bases). CDR1 and CDR2 (germline): LNHDA, SQIVND (reference sequence). Deletions cut 4 bases from V and 2 bases from J, with 15 bases between. The CDR3 totals 16 residues. Written as DNA, the CDR3 is TGTGCCAGTAGTAGGGTCGGCCCGGGGGGCAATCAGCCCCAGCATTTT. This translates into CASSRVGPGGNQPQHF.

V is TRBV28 and J is TRBJ1-2; D gene ambiguous. V lost 5 bases and J lost 4, with 5 bases in between. The CDR3 runs to 11 residues. Germline V gene data show CDR1 as MDHEN and CDR2 as SYDVKM. The CDR3 DNA is TGTGCCAGCAGTCCGTTCTATGGCTACACCTTC. Amino acid sequence: CASSPFYGYTF.

The chain has TRBV28 and TRBJ1-1, with 8 bases lining up with TRBD1. J lost 1 base, V lost 4 bases, and 8 bases had no gene match. Germline CDR1 reads MDHEN; CDR2 reads SYDVKM. The CDR3 is made up of 16 amino acids. CDR3 DNA: TGTGCCAGCAGTTCGGGACAGGTCTCCTGGAACACTGAAGCTTTCTTT. Amino acids: CASSSGQVSWNTEAFF.

The chain links TRBV6-5 to TRBJ2-7, with D possibly TRBD1 on 6 matching bases. The germline gives CDR1 MNHEY, CDR2 SVGAGI. The CDR3 consists of 13 residues. V shed 5 bases and J shed 2 bases, with 10 bases lying between them. CDR3 sequence (DNA): TGTGCCAGCAGTCGACAGGAGGCCTACGAGCAGTACTTC. Encoded protein: CASSRQEAYEQYF.

The V gene is TRBV10-3, the J gene TRBJ1-2; D may be TRBD1 (5 bases). Germline assignment: CDR1 ENHRY and CDR2 SYGVKD. V gave up 8 bases and J gave up 6 bases, with 16 bases separating them. The CDR3 totals 13 residues. The CDR3 sequence is CAIAGTEAHGYTF. Written as DNA, the CDR3 is TGTGCCATCGCGGGGACGGAAGCTCATGGCTACACCTTC.

This chain uses TRBV2 with TRBJ1-2; D gene unclear. This CDR3 is built from 13 residues. The germline V and J ends were trimmed by 7 bases and 4 bases, with 13 bases remaining between them. Germline CDR1 SNHLY, CDR2 FYNNEI. The CDR3 DNA follows: TGTGCCAGCAAGTCGACGACTTCCTATGGCTACACCTTC. Protein product: CASKSTTSYGYTF.